Sequencing of this TCR beta chain was carried out in a study of T cell repertoires in cytomegalovirus infection. Across the study: A matching HLA type, together with CMV infection, was signaled by public TCR beta signatures. Findings of the study overall: HLA-C-restricted CMV-specific TCR beta clonotypes prevailed in the ex vivo response. Cumulative frequency of public TCR beta families picked out carriers of CMV plus the relevant HLA.

CDR3 length equals 15 residues. Germline loops: CDR1 SGHTA, CDR2 FQGNSA. Trimming left V 6 bases short and J 7 bases short, with 21 bases between. Regarding this clonotype: The antigen is undetermined.

Using its own MiXCR run on the reads, TCRdb lists one record per CDR3 protein. The table records about 130,000 distinct CDR3 sequences, under 30% of them present only once. The chain employs TRBV7-2 and TRBJ2-5; no firm D call. The sequenced sample consisted of PBMCs, sequenced either directly or after in vitro stimulation (not recorded which). The TCR was taken from a human donor in good health (CMV status not recorded). Some clones in this sample may be carry-over from other donors' samples. The chain's CDR3 is CASSPAVTLTGTQYF. In DNA form, the CDR3 reads TGTGCCAGCAGTCCAGCCGTTACCCTCACCGGGACCCAGTACTTC.